The 31 T cell receptor beta chains reported below all come from one sample, sequenced in a study of blood T cells in healthy people across ages. Primers used in a second PCR of about 7 to 12 cycles were a sample-barcoded 5' primer and a J-beta primer mix. A single record per CDR3 protein comes from TCRdb applying MiXCR to the 5' RACE reads. The sample contains 710,000 or so distinct CDR3 sequences, 22% of which appear only once. Specimen: blood. These receptors all stem from a man between 65 and 80 years old in good health.

The gene calls are TRBV7-9 and TRBJ2-3, with TRBD2 as a possible D gene (6 bases). The ends were cut back, 6 bases at V and 0 bases at J, with 13 bases in the middle. This CDR3 spans 15 amino acids. Germline values: CDR1 SEHNR, CDR2 FQNEAQ (reference sequence). CDR3 DNA sequence: TGTGCCAGCAGATTTTCCGGAGGGAGCACAGATACGCAGTATTTT. It codes for CASRFSGGSTDTQYF.

Notes on this clonotype: A junction end diverges from the germline sequence, so it may reflect a read error. V and J are TRBV9 and TRBJ2-3, with D possibly being TRBD1 (6 bases). The CDR3 covers 14 residues. The V gene's germline CDR1 is SGDLS and CDR2 YYNGEE. The CDR3 nucleotides are TGTGCCAGCAGCGTACTAGGGGGAAGGGGTACGCATTATTTT. Translation gives CASSVLGGRGTHYF.

This clonotype was recorded a few times. The rearrangement links TRBV7-8 to TRBJ1-1; D not resolved. CDR1 is SGHVS and CDR2 is FQNEAQ in the germline V gene. V shed 2 bases and J shed 6 bases, with 19 bases lying between them. The CDR3 runs 16 residues. Here the CDR3 reads CASSLISTARAPEAFF. CDR3 DNA: TGTGCCAGCAGCTTAATATCGACGGCACGGGCGCCTGAAGCTTTCTTT.

The rearrangement uses TRBV20-1 and TRBJ2-1, with 7 nucleotides matching TRBD1. With V trimmed by 3 bases and J by 5 bases, 7 bases remained unmatched. Germline-derived CDR1 and CDR2 are DFQATT and SNEGSKA (reference sequence). The CDR3 has 14 residues. Here the CDR3 DNA reads TGCAGTGCTAGCCGGGCAGGGGGAAACAATGAGCAGTTCTTC. Protein: CSASRAGGNNEQFF.

This clonotype was seen a few times. The chain has TRBV27 and TRBJ2-5; D is uncertain. V was shortened by 0 bases and J by 6 bases, with 17 bases between the two germline ends. Germline CDR1 MNHEY, CDR2 SMNVEV (reference sequence). The length of the CDR3 is 16 residues. The CDR3 loop is CASSLSFGPQGKTQYF. In DNA, the CDR3 is TGTGCCAGCAGTTTATCGTTCGGACCCCAAGGGAAGACCCAGTACTTC.

This clonotype was counted at least ten times. The genes are TRBV7-8 and TRBJ1-4; the D gene is possibly TRBD1 (5 bases). Germline lookup yields CDR1 SGHVS and CDR2 FQNEAQ. Trimming removed 6 bases at V and 8 bases at J, with 13 bases between. This CDR3 is 13 amino acids long. CDR3 region: CASSPRVVEKLFF. The CDR3 nucleotides read TGTGCCAGCAGTCCCAGGGTTGTCGAAAAACTGTTTTTT. Filled out from reference TRBV7-8 and TRBJ1-4, the complete variable domain reads GAGVSQSPRYKVAKRGQDVALRCDPISGHVSLFWYQQALGQGPEFLTYFQNEAQLDKSGLPSDRFFAERPEGSVSTLKIQRTQQEDSAVYLCASSPRVVEKLFFGSGTQLSVL.

On this clonotype itself: Because it lacks the conserved phenylalanine or tryptophan at the end, this CDR3 is likely a read error. In DNA form, the CDR3 reads TGTGCCAGCAGTCCCCGACTAGCGGGAGGGCCTTTTTTATACAATGAGCAGTTCCTC. It translates to CASSPRLAGGPFLYNEQFL. The rearrangement joins TRBV12-3 or TRBV12-4 to TRBJ2-1, with 14 positions matching TRBD2. V trimming: 5 bases; J trimming: 4 bases; junction bases outside the gene matches: 13. The CDR3 covers 19 residues.

Concerning this clonotype: A read error may produce the germline difference seen at one junction end. The gene calls are TRBV10-3 and TRBJ1-1; no reliable D call. Germline lookup yields CDR1 ENHRY and CDR2 SYGVKD. CDR3 length: 13 residues. CDR3 sequence (DNA): TGTGCCATCAGCCATGACGGTAACACTGAAGCCTTCTTT. Amino acid sequence: CAISHDGNTEAFF.

In this sample, this clonotype turned up a few times. The V call is TRBV20-1, the J call TRBJ2-5; no definite D call. Germline CDR1 and CDR2: DFQATT and SNEGSKA (reference sequence). Between the trimmed V and J ends, which lost 0 bases and 0 bases, there was a span of 11 bases. The CDR3 is 15 residues long. The CDR3 sequence: CSARDSGQYQETQYF. DNA for the CDR3: TGCAGTGCTAGAGATTCGGGCCAGTACCAAGAGACCCAGTACTTC.

Many counts were recorded for this clonotype. The CDR3 loop is CASSQEGELAKNIQYF. The DNA for the CDR3 is TGTGCCAGCAGCCAAGAGGGGGAACTAGCCAAAAACATTCAGTACTTC. The J gene is TRBJ2-4, the V gene TRBV4-2; D could derive from TRBD1 or TRBD2 (5 bases each). CDR3 length equals 16 residues. Germline values: CDR1 LGHNA, CDR2 YNFKEQ. The ends were cut back, 0 bases at V and 0 bases at J, with 9 bases in the middle.

This clonotype was detected a few times. The chain combines TRBV29-1 with TRBJ1-4, with D possibly matching TRBD1 (6 bases). V was pared by 7 bases and J by 3 bases, with 12 bases between. This CDR3 region has 13 residues. CDR1 and CDR2 (germline): SQVTM, ANQGSEA. CDR3 amino acids: CSGIDRSNEKLFF. Written as DNA, the CDR3 is TGCAGCGGTATCGACAGGTCTAATGAAAAACTGTTTTTT.

CDR3 sequence reads: CASSSGLAGPGQETQYF. DNA of the CDR3: TGTGCCAGCAGTTCCGGACTAGCGGGGCCTGGACAAGAGACCCAGTACTTC. The chain uses TRBV12-3 or TRBV12-4 and TRBJ2-5, with 12 bases lining up with TRBD2. The CDR3 runs to 17 residues. J lost 2 bases, V lost 4 bases, and 8 bases had no gene match.

The sample holds many counts of this clonotype. The gene calls are TRBV6-6 and TRBJ1-3, with 7 bases fitting TRBD1. Germline lookup yields CDR1 MNHNY and CDR2 SVGAGI (reference sequence). CDR3 length: 14 amino acids. The V and J ends lost 6 bases and 4 bases, in that order; junction bases with no gene match: 6. The CDR3 sequence: CASREGGAGNTIYF. CDR3 nucleotides: TGTGCCAGCAGGGAAGGGGGCGCGGGAAACACCATATATTTT.

This clonotype was counted only a few times. The DNA of the CDR3 is TGCAGCGTTGAGGCGACTAGCGGCTCTGGGGCCAACGTCCTGACTTTC. It translates to CSVEATSGSGANVLTF. The V gene is TRBV29-1, the J gene TRBJ2-6, with 9 bases identical to TRBD2. Germline V gene data show CDR1 as SQVTM and CDR2 as ANQGSEA. This CDR3 region has 16 residues. Trimming at V came to 3 bases and at J to 0 bases, leaving 3 bases not matched to a gene.

In its sample, this clonotype was seen a few times. The chain recombines TRBV29-1 with TRBJ1-5; possible D gene TRBD1, 5 bases. The length of the CDR3 is 13 residues. In germline, CDR1 is SQVTM, CDR2 ANQGSEA. V was clipped by 5 bases and J by 2 bases, with 10 bases between them. CDR3 residues: CSVFGGGNQPQHF. The CDR3 nucleotides are TGCAGCGTTTTCGGGGGGGGCAATCAGCCCCAGCATTTT.

The chain links TRBV5-1 to TRBJ2-1; weak D call: TRBD2 (5 bases). Trimming shortened V by 3 bases and J by 3 bases, and 16 bases separated the two germline ends. The germline CDR1 and CDR2 sequences are SGHRS and YFSETQ. The length of the CDR3 is 16 residues. CDR3 DNA: TGCGCCAGCAGCTCAAGCGGCCCCGAACTCTACAATGAGCAGTTCTTC. This sequence encodes CASSSSGPELYNEQFF.

This clonotype was seen ten or more times. The chain recombines TRBV20-1 with TRBJ2-1; D gene unclear. The CDR3 is made up of 16 amino acids. CDR1 is DFQATT, CDR2 SNEGSKA, per germline (reference sequence). V was shortened by 0 bases and J by 5 bases, with 17 bases between the two germline ends. The CDR3 nucleotides are TGCAGTGCTAGAGATCGGTCCGGCTTCCGAAACAATGAGCAGTTCTTC. Its protein product is CSARDRSGFRNNEQFF.

V and J are TRBV4-3 and TRBJ1-2, with TRBD1 as a possible D gene (5 bases). Trimming cost V 0 bases and J 5 bases, with 10 bases left between them. The CDR3 length is 14 residues. From germline, CDR1 is LGHNA and CDR2 YSLEER. The CDR3 nucleotides are TGCGCCAGCAGCCAAGATATGTGGGGGTATGGCTACACCTTC. Its translation: CASSQDMWGYGYTF.

This clonotype was observed a handful of times. Because it lacks the conserved phenylalanine or tryptophan at the end, this CDR3 is likely a read error. The J gene is TRBJ1-2, the V gene TRBV9; D call uncertain. Trimming stripped 1 base from V and 2 bases from J, with 18 bases between. This CDR3 contains 17 residues. CDR1 SGDLS and CDR2 YYNGEE come from the germline V gene. CDR3 sequence reads: CASSVWSAARGNYGYTI. The CDR3, as DNA: TGTGCCAGCAGCGTATGGTCGGCCGCCCGCGGGAACTATGGCTACACCATC.

This clonotype was seen a few times. The chain combines TRBV2 with TRBJ1-3; TRBD1 matches at 7 bases. J was trimmed by 0 bases and V by 5 bases; bases with no gene match: 4. Looked up from germline, CDR1 is SNHLY and CDR2 is FYNNEI. This CDR3 is built from 15 residues. The CDR3 coding sequence is TGTGCCAGCAGTCCGGACAGGTACTCTGGAAACACCATATATTTT. Protein: CASSPDRYSGNTIYF.

This clonotype was found a few times. CDR3 amino acids: CAWSAWDRGGNQPQHF. DNA for the CDR3: TGTGCCTGGAGTGCCTGGGACAGGGGAGGAAATCAGCCCCAGCATTTT. The rearrangement links TRBV30 to TRBJ1-5, with TRBD1 identical over 10 bases. The junction had 7 bases not matched to a gene; V was cut back by 1 base and J by 4 bases. Germline V gene data show CDR1 as GTSNPN and CDR2 as SVGIG (reference sequence). This CDR3 has 16 residues.

This clonotype was seen a handful of times. The rearrangement uses TRBV7-8 and TRBJ2-3, with D possibly matching TRBD1 (5 bases). CDR3 length: 14 amino acids. Trimming shortened V by 3 bases and J by 4 bases, and 11 bases separated the two germline ends. Germline values: CDR1 SGHVS, CDR2 FQNEAQ. The CDR3 here is CASSFLTVSDTQYF. In nucleotides, the CDR3 is TGTGCCAGCAGCTTTTTGACAGTATCAGATACGCAGTATTTT.

The rearrangement links TRBV11-2 to TRBJ2-3, with 11 nucleotides matching TRBD2. The germline V gene encodes CDR1 SGHAT and CDR2 FQNNGV. V trimming: 3 bases; J trimming: 5 bases; junction bases outside the gene matches: 4. The CDR3 extends over 15 amino acids. As DNA, the CDR3 is TGTGCCAGCAGCTTTTCTAGCGGGAGGAGAGATACGCAGTATTTT. Its protein is CASSFSSGRRDTQYF.

In the case of this clonotype: The junction departs from germline at one end; a sequencing error may be responsible. The J gene is TRBJ2-5, the V gene TRBV5-1; D may match TRBD1 or TRBD2 (5 bases each). The CDR3 covers 14 residues. Germline loops: CDR1 SGHRS, CDR2 YFSETQ. CDR3 sequence: CASGLWSGTETQYF. The CDR3 DNA reads as TGCGCCAGCGGCTTGTGGTCTGGGACCGAGACCCAGTACTTC.

This chain links TRBV28 with TRBJ1-4, with D unclear. The CDR3 extends over 12 amino acids. Per germline, CDR1 MDHEN and CDR2 SYDVKM. The ends were cut back, 6 bases at V and 12 bases at J, with 14 bases in the middle. CDR3 sequence (DNA): TGTGCCAGCAGCCCCCGCGTTGGCCAACTGTTTTTT. The encoded protein is CASSPRVGQLFF.

This clonotype came up a few times. This rearrangement joins TRBV2 to TRBJ2-5, with D perhaps TRBD1 (5 bases). The CDR3 extends over 14 amino acids. CDR1 is SNHLY, CDR2 FYNNEI, per germline. The ends were cut back, 2 bases at V and 5 bases at J, with 12 bases in the middle. For the CDR3, the DNA is TGTGCCAGCAGTGAAAGCAGGGCCGGCGAGACCCAGTACTTC. Residues: CASSESRAGETQYF. Full variable domain (missing parts from reference TRBV2 and TRBJ2-5): EPEVTQTPSHQVTQMGQEVILRCVPISNHLYFYWYRQILGQKVEFLVSFYNNEISEKSEIFDDQFSVERPDGSNFTLKIRSTKLEDSAMYFCASSESRAGETQYFGPGTRLLVL.

The chain joins TRBV30 to TRBJ2-1; TRBD2 aligns across 10 bases. CDR3 length: 14 amino acids. The ends lost 7 bases at V and 2 bases at J; junction bases unmatched: 5. The germline CDR1 and CDR2 sequences are GTSNPN and SVGIG (reference sequence). The CDR3 here is CALTGTSAYNEQFF. The DNA of the CDR3 is TGTGCCTTAACCGGGACTAGCGCCTACAATGAGCAGTTCTTC.

The chain uses TRBV5-1 and TRBJ2-1; perhaps TRBD1 as D (5 bases). CDR3 length: 17 residues. The V gene lost 2 bases and the J gene lost 1 base, with 16 bases spanning the gap. Germline V lookup: CDR1 SGHRS, CDR2 YFSETQ. CDR3 in DNA: TGCGCCAGCAGCTTTTTCCGACAGCTTACTTCCTACAATGAGCAGTTCTTC. Amino acid sequence: CASSFFRQLTSYNEQFF.

This clonotype was seen only a few times. J is TRBJ1-1 and V is TRBV6-5; maybe TRBD1 (6 bases). The CDR3 length is 15 residues. In germline, CDR1 is MNHEY, CDR2 SVGAGI. V lost 2 bases and J 4 bases, leaving 14 bases between the germline ends. CDR3 residues: CASSYPRGGGTEAFF. The CDR3 bases are TGTGCCAGCAGTTACCCAAGGGGGGGCGGCACTGAAGCTTTCTTT.

This clonotype was recorded a few times. A much more abundant neighbour one base away suggests this may be a read error. The genes are TRBV27 and TRBJ2-5; 11 nucleotides align to TRBD2. This CDR3 region has 17 residues. The germline V gene encodes CDR1 MNHEY and CDR2 SMNVEV (reference sequence). CDR3 nucleotide sequence: TGTACCAGCAGTTTGTCGTTTAGCGGGGGGGCCAGAGAGACCCAGTACTTC. Protein product: CTSSLSFSGGARETQYF.

This clonotype was observed a few times. The J gene is TRBJ1-4, the V gene TRBV29-1; 7 nucleotides match TRBD1. Germline values: CDR1 SQVTM, CDR2 ANQGSEA. This CDR3 comprises 16 residues. V lost 5 bases to trimming and J lost 4 bases; unmatched junction nucleotides: 13. CDR3: CSVKGAYYPYNEKLFF. CDR3 in DNA: TGCAGCGTTAAGGGGGCCTATTATCCTTATAATGAAAAACTGTTTTTT.